A selection of T cell receptor beta chains follows, all from one sample in a study of cytomegalovirus exposure and HLA in healthy donors. Method: immunoSEQ multiplex PCR; TCRdb's copy keeps in-frame clones and lacks some. The sample records around 150,000 clones, roughly 80% being singletons. The specimen sequenced was PBMCs. These receptors all stem from a man aged 50-59 years in good health and CMV-seropositive. Both conserved end residues are part of each CDR3. D genes are given only for firm matches. Size is stated for part of the rows, as once, few or many counts, or as a class when the clone is expanded.

DNA	CDR3	D	size	V	J
TGTGCCTCTGTAGCGGGGGCCCTGACTCCATACAATGAGCAGTTCTTC	CASVAGALTPYNEQFF	TRBD2	NA	TRBV30	TRBJ2-1
TGTGCCAGCACCCCCCCCGGGGGCAATCAGCCCCAGCATTTT	CASTPPGGNQPQHF	NA	once	TRBV6-1	TRBJ1-5
TGTGCCAGCTCACCAGGAGGACAGGGCTCCGAGCAGTACTTC	CASSPGGQGSEQYF	TRBD1	NA	TRBV18	TRBJ2-7
TGTGCCTGGACACCGGGACAGTCGGCTCAGCCCCAGCATTTT	CAWTPGQSAQPQHF	TRBD1	NA	TRBV30	TRBJ1-5
TGTGCCAGCAGTTGGAACGGGGTTTATAATTCACCCCTCCACTTT	CASSWNGVYNSPLHF	NA	NA	TRBV27	TRBJ1-6
TGTGCCAGCAGCACTGGACAGGGACAATACGAGCAGTACTTC	CASSTGQGQYEQYF	TRBD1	NA	TRBV6-5	TRBJ2-7
TGTGCCAGCAGCCCACCCGACAGGCTCCCTGGAAACACCATATATTTT	CASSPPDRLPGNTIYF	NA	NA	TRBV7-9	TRBJ1-3
TGTGCCAGCAGTTACTCGAGTAGGGGGGGGACTGAAGCTTTCTTT	CASSYSSRGGTEAFF	NA	NA	TRBV6-5	TRBJ1-1
TGTGCCAGCAGCTTGAGACAATACAATGAGCAGTTCTTC	CASSLRQYNEQFF	NA	NA	TRBV7-2	TRBJ2-1
TGTGCCAGTAGTGGGAGGTACACGGCGAACACTGAAGCTTTCTTT	CASSGRYTANTEAFF	NA	few	TRBV19	TRBJ1-1
TGTGCCAGCAGCCCCGCCCCCGGGGATGCAACTAATGAAAAACTGTTTTTT	CASSPAPGDATNEKLFF	NA	NA	TRBV5-4	TRBJ1-4
TGCAGCGTTGCGGAGGCAGGGGGCGCGAATACGCAGTATTTT	CSVAEAGGANTQYF	TRBD1	once	TRBV29-1	TRBJ2-3
TGTGCCAGCAATTACATCGACACTGAAGCTTTCTTT	CASNYIDTEAFF	NA	NA	TRBV2	TRBJ1-1
TGTGCCAGCAGACAGGGGTCCTACGCGCCCCAGCATTTT	CASRQGSYAPQHF	TRBD1	NA	TRBV28	TRBJ1-5
TGCGCCAGCAGTGACAGGGGCGAGCAGTTCTTC	CASSDRGEQFF	NA	NA	TRBV10-1	TRBJ2-1
TGTGCCAGCAGAAAGGGAGGTGACTACGAGCAGTACTTC	CASRKGGDYEQYF	NA	few	TRBV28	TRBJ2-7
TGCGCCAGCAGTGAGTCCCGGACAGGGGAAGAGACCCAGTACTTC	CASSESRTGEETQYF	TRBD1	NA	TRBV10-1	TRBJ2-5
TGTGCCAGCAGCCAAGAGGCCGGACAGGGTAGAAATGAGCAGTTCTTC	CASSQEAGQGRNEQFF	TRBD1	NA	TRBV4-2	TRBJ2-1
TGTGCCAGCACAGACTACCTCTTCTACACCTTC	CASTDYLFYTF	NA	NA	TRBV6-6	TRBJ1-2
TGCAGCGTTGGACAGAATACTAATGAAAAACTGTTTTTT	CSVGQNTNEKLFF	NA	NA	TRBV29-1	TRBJ1-4
TGTGCCAGCAGTGACGCCCGGGTCAGCAATCAGCCCCAGCATTTT	CASSDARVSNQPQHF	NA	NA	TRBV6-4	TRBJ1-5
TGTGCCAGCAGGGACGAGACAGCGACGAACACCGGGGAGCTGTTTTTT	CASRDETATNTGELFF	NA	NA	TRBV6-4	TRBJ2-2